The present T cell receptor beta chain was sequenced within a study of CD8 T cells in ankylosing spondylitis. Study-wide results and caveats: Clones linked to disease were reported to show significant enrichment in matched ankylosing spondylitis synovial fluid. A subset of motif variants has previously been described in the synovial fluid and blood of reactive arthritis.

The germline V and J ends were trimmed by 1 base and 4 bases, with 16 bases remaining between them. The CDR3 is 16 residues long. The germline V gene has CDR1 SGHTA and CDR2 FQGTGA. The TCR beta libraries were generated through quantitative 5'-RACE incorporating molecular barcodes. TCRdb recomputed calls from the 5' RACE reads with MiXCR, one row per CDR3 protein. The sample gives about 33,000 distinct CDR3 sequences, more than 13% of which show up once; more than 30% is in the top ten. The sample holds a few counts of this clonotype. Antigen unknown. The clonotype originates from a male donor with ankylosing spondylitis or in good health (not recorded which). Material for sequencing was blood. The V and J genes are TRBV7-3 and TRBJ1-1; a possible D gene is TRBD1 (5 bases). CDR3 in DNA: TGTGCCAGCAGCTTAAGCCCCTCAAGGGGTGGCACTGAAGCTTTCTTT. Translating gives CASSLSPSRGGTEAFF.